The rows below give T cell receptor beta chains drawn from one sample of a study of cytomegalovirus exposure and HLA in healthy donors. Clones were sequenced by immunoSEQ multiplex PCR, and TCRdb holds only the in-frame ones, with some missing. The sample contains more than 95,000 clones, around 94% of which appear only once. Sequenced sample: PBMCs. These receptors came from a woman between 18 and 29 years old in good health and CMV-seronegative. CDR3s include the opening cysteine and the closing phenylalanine or tryptophan. D genes are given only for firm matches. Rows give clone size only sometimes, using once, few, many, or a class for an expanded clone.

clone size	D gene	V gene	J gene	CDR3 protein	CDR3 DNA
NA	TRBD2	TRBV7-9	TRBJ2-5	CASSYAGTSGQETQYF	TGTGCCAGCAGCTACGCCGGGACTAGCGGCCAAGAGACCCAGTACTTC
NA	NA	TRBV25-1	TRBJ2-3	CASSEPDRVTDTQYF	TGTGCCAGCAGTGAACCCGACAGAGTCACAGATACGCAGTATTTT
NA	NA	TRBV6-1	TRBJ1-5	CASSESGIRNQPQHF	TGTGCCAGCAGTGAATCAGGGATTCGCAATCAGCCCCAGCATTTT
NA	NA	TRBV13	TRBJ2-7	CASSLGPGNYEQYF	TGTGCCAGCAGCTTGGGTCCAGGTAACTACGAGCAGTACTTC
NA	TRBD1	TRBV2	TRBJ2-4	CASGTGDLAKNIQYF	TGTGCCAGTGGGACAGGCGACTTAGCCAAAAACATTCAGTACTTC
NA	TRBD1	TRBV5-1	TRBJ1-6	CASSLEPGGNSPLHF	TGCGCCAGCAGCTTGGAGCCAGGGGGAAATTCACCCCTCCACTTT
few	TRBD1	TRBV13	TRBJ2-7	CASSLTGNEQYF	TGTGCCAGCAGCTTGACAGGGAACGAGCAGTACTTC
NA	TRBD1	TRBV5-1	TRBJ2-5	CASSQQGAPGETQYF	TGCGCCAGCAGCCAACAGGGGGCGCCGGGAGAGACCCAGTACTTC
NA	NA	TRBV28	TRBJ2-5	CASCQFRETQYF	TGTGCCAGCTGTCAGTTTCGCGAGACCCAGTACTTC
NA	TRBD1	TRBV7-9	TRBJ1-1	CASRSTGVIAEAFF	TGTGCCAGCAGATCTACAGGGGTGATTGCTGAAGCTTTCTTT
NA	TRBD1	TRBV4-2	TRBJ1-5	CASSQEGASNQPQHF	TGTGCCAGCAGCCAGGAGGGGGCGAGCAATCAGCCCCAGCATTTT
NA	NA	TRBV28	TRBJ1-1	CASRAGPNTEAFF	TGTGCCAGCAGAGCGGGGCCGAACACTGAAGCTTTCTTT
NA	TRBD1	TRBV5-1	TRBJ1-1	CASSTGTGDTEAFF	TGCGCCAGCAGCACCGGGACAGGGGACACTGAAGCTTTCTTT
NA	NA	TRBV6-1	TRBJ1-2	CASSPGVGYGYTF	TGTGCCAGCAGTCCCGGAGTGGGCTATGGCTACACCTTC
NA	NA	TRBV5-1	TRBJ2-5	CASSPAPGQETQYF	TGCGCCAGCAGCCCAGCCCCAGGCCAAGAGACCCAGTACTTC
NA	TRBD2	TRBV30	TRBJ2-7	CAWSSLAGSTYEQYF	TGTGCCTGGAGTTCCCTAGCGGGGTCTACCTACGAGCAGTACTTC
NA	TRBD2	TRBV30	TRBJ2-1	CAGRLAGSLYNEQFF	TGTGCCGGACGACTAGCGGGATCCCTCTACAATGAGCAGTTCTTC
many	TRBD1	TRBV2	TRBJ1-5	CASSIGQGQNQPQHF	TGTGCCAGCAGTATCGGACAGGGGCAAAATCAGCCCCAGCATTTT
NA	TRBD1	TRBV11-2	TRBJ2-4	CASSRTGVDMNIQYF	TGTGCCAGCAGTCGGACAGGGGTGGATATGAACATTCAGTACTTC
NA	TRBD2	TRBV30	TRBJ2-1	CAWSGLAGPYNEQFF	TGTGCCTGGAGTGGGCTAGCGGGACCTTACAATGAGCAGTTCTTC
NA	NA	TRBV18	TRBJ1-3	CASSPRAGSTAAPSGNTIYF	TGTGCCAGCTCACCAAGAGCCGGATCGACCGCGGCACCTTCTGGAAACACCATATATTTT
NA	NA	TRBV23-1	TRBJ2-2	CASSHRQANTGELFF	TGCGCCAGCAGTCATCGACAAGCGAACACCGGGGAGCTGTTTTTT
NA	TRBD1	TRBV10-3	TRBJ1-4	CAIGQGTNEKLFF	TGTGCCATCGGACAGGGAACTAATGAAAAACTGTTTTTT
NA	NA	TRBV2	TRBJ1-6	CASSEAQGLWGSPLHF	TGTGCCAGCAGTGAAGCGCAGGGCCTTTGGGGATCACCCCTCCACTTT
NA	NA	TRBV28	TRBJ2-5	CASSFPGQAGTETQYF	TGTGCCAGCAGTTTCCCCGGACAGGCGGGGACTGAGACCCAGTACTTC
NA	TRBD1	TRBV5-6	TRBJ1-2	CASSRQGIVGYTF	TGTGCCAGCAGCCGACAGGGAATCGTCGGCTACACCTTC
NA	NA	TRBV7-9	TRBJ2-3	CASTPIQGRTDTQYF	TGTGCCAGCACCCCTATTCAGGGGCGCACAGATACGCAGTATTTT
once	NA	TRBV25-1	TRBJ1-6	CASSGLSSYNSPLHF	TGTGCCAGCAGTGGATTGAGCTCCTATAATTCACCCCTCCACTTT